Below, 29 T cell receptor beta chains from the same sample are listed, as sequenced in a study of early T cells in non-severe SARS-CoV-2 infection. MiXCR was run by TCRdb on the 5' RACE reads, yielding one entry per CDR3 protein. The repertoire includes around 20,000 distinct CDR3 sequences, roughly 4% of them detected once, and over 1.1% sits in the top ten. Sequencing was done on a sample of whole blood. Receptors were obtained from an adult who was a healthcare worker with PCR-confirmed SARS-CoV-2 infection or an uninfected control (not recorded which).

The J gene is TRBJ2-6, the V gene TRBV7-9; the D call may be TRBD1 or TRBD2 (5 bases each). This CDR3 comprises 17 residues. CDR1 is SEHNR and CDR2 is FQNEAQ in the germline V gene (reference sequence). V lost 6 bases and J 2 bases, leaving 17 bases between the germline ends. The DNA for the CDR3 is TGTGCCAGCAGTCACCTGGGACCAAATACTGGGGCCAACGTCCTGACTTTC. Translation gives CASSHLGPNTGANVLTF.

This clonotype was observed at least ten times. The genes are TRBV10-2 and TRBJ2-3; possibly TRBD2 for D (6 bases). The germline V and J ends were trimmed by 5 bases and 7 bases, with 22 bases remaining between them. Germline-derived CDR1 and CDR2 are WSHSY and SAAADI. The CDR3 runs to 16 residues. This CDR3 reads CASSRLELASGNTQYF. The DNA for the CDR3 is TGCGCCAGCAGTCGTCTGGAGCTAGCGTCGGGGAATACGCAGTATTTT.

This clonotype was picked up many times. This chain links TRBV6-1 with TRBJ2-5; TRBD1 is a possible D gene (5 bases). Deletions cut 3 bases from V and 5 bases from J, with 7 bases between. The length of the CDR3 is 12 residues. Germline CDR1 and CDR2: MNHNS and SASEGT. The CDR3 bases are TGTGCCAGCAGTGAGCAGGGTGAGACCCAGTACTTC. Translation: CASSEQGETQYF.

This clonotype was seen at least ten times. The CDR3 reads CASRGQENSPLHF. As DNA, the CDR3 is TGTGCCAGCAGGGGACAGGAGAATTCACCCCTCCACTTT. This chain uses TRBV27 with TRBJ1-6; 8 bases map to TRBD1. This CDR3 is built from 13 residues. Germline V lookup: CDR1 MNHEY, CDR2 SMNVEV (reference sequence). V was clipped by 6 bases and J by 7 bases; unmatched bases: 2.

This clonotype was picked up many times. CDR3 sequence reads: CAWSDALAYEQYF. The CDR3 DNA reads TGTGCCTGGAGTGACGCTCTGGCCTACGAGCAGTACTTC. The chain recombines TRBV30 with TRBJ2-7; no definite D call. CDR3 length: 13 amino acids. V was cut by 1 base and J by 2 bases, with 9 bases left in between. Germline V lookup: CDR1 GTSNPN, CDR2 SVGIG (reference sequence). Full variable domain (remainder filled in from reference TRBV30 and TRBJ2-7): SQTIHQWPATLVQPVGSPLSLECTVEGTSNPNLYWYRQAAGRGLQLLFYSVGIGQISSEVPQNLSASRPQDRQFILSSKKLLLSDSGFYLCAWSDALAYEQYFGPGTRLTVT.

This clonotype was picked up many times. The chain links TRBV19 to TRBJ2-1; 7 bases map to TRBD1. The CDR3 contains 15 residues. The ends lost 6 bases at V and 1 base at J; junction bases unmatched: 6. Germline lookup yields CDR1 LNHDA and CDR2 SQIVND (reference sequence). The CDR3 sequence is CASSPGQNSYNEQFF. The CDR3 DNA reads TGTGCCAGTAGCCCGGGACAGAATTCCTACAATGAGCAGTTCTTC.

This clonotype was observed many times. This chain uses TRBV20-1 with TRBJ2-1, with D perhaps matching TRBD1 or TRBD2 (6 bases each). The CDR3 has 15 residues. Looked up from germline, CDR1 is DFQATT and CDR2 is SNEGSKA (reference sequence). V gave up 3 bases and J gave up 0 bases, with 12 bases separating them. The CDR3 here is CSASGGLLSYNEQFF. For the CDR3, the DNA is TGCAGTGCTAGCGGGGGCCTCCTCTCCTACAATGAGCAGTTCTTC.

This clonotype was seen ten or more times. The V call is TRBV11-2, the J call TRBJ2-5; 7 positions match TRBD1. Per the germline V gene, CDR1 is SGHAT and CDR2 is FQNNGV. The CDR3 is made up of 14 amino acids. V gave up 0 bases and J gave up 5 bases; unmatched junction bases: 3. The CDR3 sequence is CASSLERGPETQYF. CDR3 coding DNA: TGTGCCAGCAGCTTAGAGAGGGGGCCGGAGACCCAGTACTTC.

In this sample, this clonotype turned up many times. This chain links TRBV11-2 with TRBJ2-3; TRBD2 matches at 7 bases. CDR3 size: 15 residues. V dropped 1 base and J dropped 1; count of bases not matched to a gene: 2. Germline V gene lookup returns CDR1 SGHAT and CDR2 FQNNGV. The CDR3 DNA sequence: TGTGCCAGCAGCTTAGGAGCGGGGCGCACAGATACGCAGTATTTT. Protein: CASSLGAGRTDTQYF.

This clonotype is judged medium-sized. CDR3 sequence (DNA): TGTGCCAGCCTCTTCACAGGGGCTGGCGGAAACACCATATATTTT. Protein sequence: CASLFTGAGGNTIYF. The chain employs TRBV2 and TRBJ1-3; TRBD1 matches at 7 bases. Germline assignment: CDR1 SNHLY and CDR2 FYNNEI. V shed 8 bases, J shed 4 bases, and the junction held 11 bases outside the gene matches. The CDR3 totals 15 residues.

In regard to this clonotype: This may come from a read error, since a much larger clone is one base off. The V gene is TRBV19, the J gene TRBJ2-1; TRBD1 matches at 8 bases. The length of the CDR3 is 12 residues. The V gene's germline CDR1 is LNHDA and CDR2 SQIVND (reference sequence). The CDR3 region is CASTDRVNEQSF. The CDR3 region has the DNA TGTGCCAGTACGGACAGGGTCAATGAGCAGTCCTTC.

This clonotype appeared many times. Written as DNA, the CDR3 is TGTGCCAGCAGCTCATCCGCGACTGAAGCTTTCTTT. This codes for CASSSSATEAFF. The chain recombines TRBV7-2 with TRBJ1-1; D gene unclear. Trimming pared 4 bases from V and 5 bases from J, leaving 8 bases between. The CDR3 contains 12 residues. Germline V gives CDR1 SGHTA, CDR2 FQGNSA.

This clonotype was counted between two and nine times. The CDR3 DNA is TGCAGCGTTGGGGAAAAGATTGGCTATGGCTACACCTTC. Its translation is CSVGEKIGYGYTF. V usage is TRBV29-1 and J usage is TRBJ1-2; D unclear. The V gene's germline CDR1 is SQVTM and CDR2 ANQGSEA. The germline V and J ends were trimmed by 4 bases and 4 bases, with 13 bases remaining between them. This CDR3 spans 13 amino acids.

This clonotype was counted many times. The chain joins TRBV20-1 to TRBJ1-1; TRBD1 matches at 8 bases. The CDR3 covers 14 residues. V was clipped by 0 bases and J by 4 bases; unmatched bases: 4. Germline values: CDR1 DFQATT, CDR2 SNEGSKA (reference sequence). CDR3 protein: CSARDLDRVTEAFF. CDR3 coding DNA: TGCAGTGCTAGAGACCTGGACAGGGTCACTGAAGCTTTCTTT.

By share, this clonotype ranks as medium-sized. V usage is TRBV11-2 and J usage is TRBJ2-3; TRBD2 might be the D (6 bases). The ends were cut back, 5 bases at V and 1 base at J, with 16 bases in the middle. CDR1 SGHAT and CDR2 FQNNGV come from the germline V gene. This CDR3 is built from 16 residues. CDR3 protein: CASSQRMRGGTDTQYF. The CDR3 region has the DNA TGTGCCAGCAGCCAAAGAATGCGGGGTGGCACAGATACGCAGTATTTT. Filled out from reference TRBV11-2 and TRBJ2-3, the complete variable domain reads EAGVAQSPRYKIIEKRQSVAFWCNPISGHATLYWYQQILGQGPKLLIQFQNNGVVDDSQLPKDRFSAERLKGVDSTLKIQPAKLEDSAVYLCASSQRMRGGTDTQYFGPGTRLTVL.

This clonotype has just a few counts. The chain joins TRBV5-1 to TRBJ2-3; either TRBD1 or TRBD2 may fit D (5 bases each). Germline CDR1 reads SGHRS; CDR2 reads YFSETQ. The CDR3 consists of 14 residues. V was pared by 4 bases and J by 10 bases, with 19 bases between. The CDR3 bases are TGCGCCAGCAGCCTCCGGGACGCATTTCCGCCGCAGTATTTT. This encodes CASSLRDAFPPQYF. Variable domain in full (rest from reference TRBV5-1 and TRBJ2-3): KAGVTQTPRYLIKTRGQQVTLSCSPISGHRSVSWYQQTPGQGLQFLFEYFSETQRNKGNFPGRFSGRQFSNSRSEMNVSTLELGDSALYLCASSLRDAFPPQYFGPGTRLTVL.

Many counts were recorded for this clonotype. This chain connects TRBV10-3 to TRBJ2-3; TRBD2 might be the D (6 bases). Germline CDR1 ENHRY, CDR2 SYGVKD. V shed 6 bases and J shed 6 bases, with 19 bases lying between them. This CDR3 contains 15 residues. The CDR3 nucleotides are TGTGCCATCAGCTCGTTCGGGGGACCCCGGGATACGCAGTATTTT. Amino acid sequence: CAISSFGGPRDTQYF.

This clonotype was recorded a few times. The J gene is TRBJ2-3, the V gene TRBV4-1; D might be TRBD1 (6 bases). This CDR3 has 13 amino acids. Trimming left V 5 bases short and J 6 bases short, with 12 bases between. The germline V gene has CDR1 MGHRA and CDR2 YSYEKL. The CDR3, as DNA: TGCGCCAGCAGCTACCAGGGGAGCGATACGCAGTATTTT. Protein: CASSYQGSDTQYF.

In this sample, this clonotype turned up many times. The chain employs TRBV28 and TRBJ2-3; unclear D gene. Trimming pared 4 bases from V and 1 base from J, leaving 9 bases between. CDR1 MDHEN and CDR2 SYDVKM come from the germline V gene. The CDR3 runs to 14 residues. CDR3 in DNA: TGTGCCAGCAGTTCCCCCGAGGGCACAGATACGCAGTATTTT. This encodes CASSSPEGTDTQYF.

In this sample, this clonotype turned up many times. The V and J genes are TRBV5-5 and TRBJ1-1; D is undetermined. V was trimmed by 1 base and J by 10 bases, leaving 23 bases between them. The CDR3 length is 16 residues. Germline V CDR1 and CDR2: SGHKS, YYEKEE (reference sequence). The CDR3 sequence: CASSLWPSSVPRVAFF. In nucleotides, the CDR3 is TGTGCCAGCAGCTTGTGGCCCTCGAGTGTTCCTCGTGTAGCTTTCTTT.

The genes are TRBV29-1 and TRBJ1-4; 7 positions agree with TRBD1. Germline V gene lookup returns CDR1 SQVTM and CDR2 ANQGSEA. V shed 7 bases and J 0 bases; nucleotides not matched to a gene: 5. CDR3 size: 14 residues. The CDR3 coding sequence is TGCAGCGCGACAGGGAGGGCAACTAATGAAAAACTGTTTTTT. It yields the protein CSATGRATNEKLFF.

Relative to its sample, this clonotype is medium-sized. The V gene is TRBV6-5, the J gene TRBJ2-7, with unresolved D. Germline CDR1 and CDR2: MNHEY and SVGAGI. The CDR3 spans 12 residues. Deletions cut 8 bases from V and 0 bases from J, with 8 bases between. CDR3 amino acids: CASAEFSYEQYF. As DNA, the CDR3 is TGTGCCAGCGCCGAGTTCTCCTACGAGCAGTACTTC.

This clonotype is medium-sized in the sample. The chain carries TRBV6-5 and TRBJ2-5, with D maybe TRBD2 (5 bases). The CDR3 runs to 14 residues. Trimming removed 6 bases at V and 3 bases at J, with 14 bases between. Germline V CDR1 and CDR2: MNHEY, SVGAGI. CDR3 sequence reads: CASSPSGREETQYF. CDR3 nucleotides: TGTGCCAGCAGCCCATCGGGAAGGGAAGAGACCCAGTACTTC.

This clonotype appeared many times. The chain uses TRBV19 and TRBJ2-6; 10 positions match TRBD1. This CDR3 is 13 amino acids long. After removal of 8 bases from V and 9 bases from J, the junction contained 4 bases not matched to a gene. Per germline, CDR1 LNHDA and CDR2 SQIVND (reference sequence). CDR3: CASGRDRGNVLTF. The CDR3 DNA sequence: TGTGCCAGTGGAAGGGACAGGGGCAACGTCCTGACTTTC.

This clonotype was detected only once. This chain joins TRBV5-1 and TRBJ2-5, with D possibly being TRBD1 (6 bases). Looked up from germline, CDR1 is SGHRS and CDR2 is YFSETQ. The CDR3 sequence is 13 residues long. The V end lost 1 base, the J end lost 10 bases, and 14 bases lay between the germline ends. The CDR3 is CASSLQGKNNQYF. DNA for the CDR3: TGCGCCAGCAGCTTGCAGGGGAAGAATAACCAGTACTTC.

In its sample, this clonotype ranks as medium-sized (0.01 to 0.1%). The V and J genes are TRBV6-1 and TRBJ1-2; D not certain. Per the germline V gene, CDR1 is MNHNS and CDR2 is SASEGT. Trimming took off 3 bases at V and 0 bases at J, with 5 bases between the two ends. The CDR3 has 13 residues. The CDR3: CASSETANYGYTF. The CDR3 nucleotides are TGTGCCAGCAGTGAGACTGCTAACTATGGCTACACCTTC.

This clonotype has a count of ten or more. The V and J genes are TRBV7-2 and TRBJ2-1; D might be TRBD2 (7 bases). The germline gives CDR1 SGHTA, CDR2 FQGNSA. CDR3 length: 16 residues. V was pared by 2 bases and J by 6 bases, with 17 bases between. The CDR3 reads CASSLKGGHPVNEQFF. The DNA for the CDR3 is TGTGCCAGCAGCTTAAAGGGGGGGCACCCCGTCAATGAGCAGTTCTTC.

This clonotype came up many times. The chain recombines TRBV6-2 or TRBV6-3 with TRBJ2-1; 8 bases fit TRBD1. J was trimmed by 6 bases and V by 0 bases; bases with no gene match: 7. The CDR3 consists of 16 residues. Germline assignment: CDR1 MNHEY and CDR2 SVGEGT. In DNA, the CDR3 is TGTGCCAGCAGTTACTCAACCGACAGGGGAGGCAATGAGCAGTTCTTC. This codes for CASSYSTDRGGNEQFF.

This clonotype has at least ten counts. V is TRBV29-1 and J is TRBJ2-3; no clear D gene. Trimming shortened V by 4 bases and J by 0 bases, and 11 bases separated the two germline ends. Germline loops: CDR1 SQVTM, CDR2 ANQGSEA. The CDR3 is made up of 14 amino acids. This chain's CDR3 is CSVGGVTSTDTQYF. Written as DNA, the CDR3 is TGCAGCGTTGGGGGTGTCACTAGCACAGATACGCAGTATTTT.